The rows below give T cell receptor beta chains drawn from one sample of a study of CD8 T cells in ankylosing spondylitis. TCRdb reprocessed the 5' RACE reads via MiXCR and lists one record per CDR3 protein. In the table there are under 200,000 distinct CDR3 sequences, 11% of which are singletons. Sequences were obtained from blood, either unsorted or a sorted T cell fraction (not recorded which). The source of these receptors is a male donor with ankylosing spondylitis or in good health (not recorded which). The CDR3 runs from the conserved cysteine through the conserved F or W. The D gene is left open where the match is weak. Clone size is given for some rows only: seen once, a few or many times, or a class if the clone is expanded.

clone size: many
V gene: TRBV20-1
D gene: .
J gene: TRBJ2-3
CDR3 protein: CSARRPGADTQYF
CDR3 DNA: TGCAGTGCTCGAAGGCCAGGCGCAGATACGCAGTATTTT

clone size: .
V gene: TRBV12-3/TRBV12-4
D gene: TRBD2
J gene: TRBJ2-1
CDR3 protein: CAILPGIAGAYNEQFF
CDR3 DNA: TGTGCCATCTTACCCGGAATAGCGGGAGCGTACAATGAGCAGTTCTTC

clone size: many
V gene: TRBV5-1
D gene: .
J gene: TRBJ2-2
CDR3 protein: CASSPGGTANTGELFF
CDR3 DNA: TGCGCCAGCAGCCCTGGGGGGACAGCGAACACCGGGGAGCTGTTTTTT

clone size: many
V gene: TRBV6-2/TRBV6-3
D gene: TRBD2
J gene: TRBJ2-1
CDR3 protein: CASSWLAVEYNEQFF
CDR3 DNA: TGTGCCAGCAGTTGGCTAGCGGTCGAATACAATGAGCAGTTCTTC

clone size: many
V gene: TRBV10-3
D gene: .
J gene: TRBJ2-7
CDR3 protein: CAISESKTLTSYEQYF
CDR3 DNA: TGTGCCATCAGTGAGTCGAAGACCCTGACTAGCTACGAGCAGTACTTC

clone size: many
V gene: TRBV10-1
D gene: TRBD2
J gene: TRBJ2-1
CDR3 protein: CASSETGSAGGEQFF
CDR3 DNA: TGCGCCAGCAGTGAAACGGGATCTGCGGGGGGAGAGCAGTTCTTC

clone size: many
V gene: TRBV5-5
D gene: TRBD1
J gene: TRBJ2-4
CDR3 protein: CASSWDSQNIQYF
CDR3 DNA: TGTGCCAGCAGCTGGGACAGTCAAAACATTCAGTACTTC

clone size: few
V gene: TRBV20-1
D gene: .
J gene: TRBJ2-7
CDR3 protein: CSARAGRGRSSYEQYF
CDR3 DNA: TGCAGTGCTAGAGCTGGGCGTGGGAGGAGCTCCTACGAGCAGTACTTC

clone size: many
V gene: TRBV10-3
D gene: TRBD1
J gene: TRBJ2-6
CDR3 protein: CAISESRQGAVGANVLTF
CDR3 DNA: TGTGCCATCAGTGAGAGCAGGCAGGGGGCGGTCGGGGCCAACGTCCTGACTTTC

clone size: few
V gene: TRBV2
D gene: .
J gene: TRBJ1-5
CDR3 protein: CASSESVGDYSNQPQHF
CDR3 DNA: TGTGCCAGCAGTGAATCGGTTGGAGATTATAGCAATCAGCCCCAGCATTTT

clone size: few
V gene: TRBV6-1
D gene: TRBD1
J gene: TRBJ2-5
CDR3 protein: CASRATGGAPGETQYF
CDR3 DNA: TGTGCCAGCAGGGCCACAGGGGGCGCCCCGGGGGAGACCCAGTACTTC

clone size: .
V gene: TRBV5-6
D gene: .
J gene: TRBJ2-1
CDR3 protein: CASSPPWGGQANEQFF
CDR3 DNA: TGTGCCAGCAGCCCCCCCTGGGGGGGACAAGCAAATGAGCAGTTCTTC

clone size: few
V gene: TRBV6-2/TRBV6-3
D gene: TRBD2
J gene: TRBJ2-7
CDR3 protein: CASRRTSGLYEQYF
CDR3 DNA: TGTGCCAGCAGACGGACTAGCGGGCTCTACGAGCAGTACTTC

clone size: few
V gene: TRBV4-1
D gene: TRBD2
J gene: TRBJ2-2
CDR3 protein: CASSQVPLAGQPTGELFF
CDR3 DNA: TGCGCCAGCAGCCAAGTTCCCCTAGCGGGCCAACCCACCGGGGAGCTGTTTTTT

clone size: many
V gene: TRBV5-6
D gene: .
J gene: TRBJ2-3
CDR3 protein: CASSLALATDTQYF
CDR3 DNA: TGTGCCAGCAGCTTGGCGTTAGCGACAGATACGCAGTATTTT

clone size: .
V gene: TRBV27
D gene: .
J gene: TRBJ1-2
CDR3 protein: CASSSGNAYGYTF
CDR3 DNA: TGTGCCAGCAGTTCGGGGAACGCCTATGGCTACACCTTC

clone size: few
V gene: TRBV5-1
D gene: .
J gene: TRBJ1-1
CDR3 protein: CASSLEGENTEAFF
CDR3 DNA: TGCGCCAGCAGCTTGGAAGGGGAGAACACTGAAGCTTTCTTT

clone size: few
V gene: TRBV7-6
D gene: TRBD2
J gene: TRBJ2-5
CDR3 protein: CASSLLAGGPDETQYF
CDR3 DNA: TGTGCCAGCAGCTTATTAGCGGGGGGGCCCGATGAGACCCAGTACTTC

clone size: .
V gene: TRBV7-2
D gene: TRBD2
J gene: TRBJ2-3
CDR3 protein: CASSLSASGALTLQYF
CDR3 DNA: TGTGCCAGCAGCTTATCTGCTAGCGGGGCATTGACTCTGCAGTATTTT

clone size: many
V gene: TRBV5-1
D gene: .
J gene: TRBJ2-4
CDR3 protein: CASSQGIAKNIQYF
CDR3 DNA: TGCGCCAGCTCCCAGGGGATAGCCAAAAACATTCAGTACTTC

clone size: few
V gene: TRBV20-1
D gene: .
J gene: TRBJ2-5
CDR3 protein: CSAPRAVRSQETQYF
CDR3 DNA: TGCAGTGCGCCCCGGGCAGTCAGATCGCAAGAGACCCAGTACTTC

clone size: many
V gene: TRBV12-3/TRBV12-4
D gene: TRBD2
J gene: TRBJ2-3
CDR3 protein: CASSFGLAGADTQYF
CDR3 DNA: TGTGCCAGCAGTTTCGGACTAGCGGGGGCAGATACGCAGTATTTT

clone size: many
V gene: TRBV5-1
D gene: .
J gene: TRBJ1-5
CDR3 protein: CASSLDYNQPQHF
CDR3 DNA: TGCGCCAGCAGCTTAGACTACAATCAGCCCCAGCATTTT

clone size: many
V gene: TRBV9
D gene: .
J gene: TRBJ2-4
CDR3 protein: CASSVATRGGVKATYIQYF
CDR3 DNA: TGTGCCAGCAGCGTAGCTACGAGGGGGGGGGTCAAAGCCACTTACATTCAGTACTTC

clone size: few
V gene: TRBV7-9
D gene: .
J gene: TRBJ2-3
CDR3 protein: CASSLADLDRYF
CDR3 DNA: TGTGCCAGCAGCTTAGCGGACCTCGATCGGTATTTT

clone size: few
V gene: TRBV14
D gene: TRBD2
J gene: TRBJ2-2
CDR3 protein: CASSQDRTSGNTGELFF
CDR3 DNA: TGTGCCAGCAGCCAAGATCGAACTAGCGGGAACACCGGGGAGCTGTTTTTT

clone size: .
V gene: TRBV11-2
D gene: .
J gene: TRBJ2-7
CDR3 protein: CASSSLASEQYF
CDR3 DNA: TGTGCCAGCAGCTCCCTGGCGAGCGAGCAGTACTTC

clone size: many
V gene: TRBV11-2
D gene: .
J gene: TRBJ1-2
CDR3 protein: CASSLGGGRNYGYTF
CDR3 DNA: TGTGCCAGCAGCTTAGGAGGGGGACGGAACTATGGCTACACCTTC